This T cell receptor beta chain was captured in a study of response to subunit inactivated influenza vaccine. J gave up 6 bases and V 3 bases, and 5 bases lay outside the gene matches. Germline values: CDR1 SQVTM, CDR2 ANQGSEA. This CDR3 contains 13 residues. TCRdb used MiXCR to reprocess the RT-PCR reads, holding one entry per CDR3 protein. The table includes a few hundred thousand distinct CDR3 sequences, 14% detected once. Study conclusions and caveats: Authors suggested that a seasonal influenza vaccination recruits few new T cells each time.

This clonotype was counted only a few times. Its antigen is as yet unknown. This rearrangement joins TRBV29-1 to TRBJ2-1; 7 bases are shared with TRBD2. The starting material was PBMCs from blood, obtained 12 days after vaccination. The sequence was collected from a man aged 50 to 59 who received an inactivated influenza vaccine. CDR3 bases: TGCAGCGTTGACCAGCGGGATCCCAATGAGCAGTTCTTC. This codes for CSVDQRDPNEQFF.